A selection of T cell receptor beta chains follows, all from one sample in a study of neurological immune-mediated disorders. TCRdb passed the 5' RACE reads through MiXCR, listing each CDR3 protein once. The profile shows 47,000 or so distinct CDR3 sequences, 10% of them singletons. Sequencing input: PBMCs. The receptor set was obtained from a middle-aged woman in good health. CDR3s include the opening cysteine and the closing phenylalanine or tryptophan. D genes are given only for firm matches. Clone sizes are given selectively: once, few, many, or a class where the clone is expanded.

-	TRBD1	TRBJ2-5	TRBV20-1	TGCAGTTCCTACCCTGGACAGGGTAAAGAGACCCAGTACTTC	CSSYPGQGKETQYF
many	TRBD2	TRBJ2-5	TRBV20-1	TGCAGTGCTCAAGGTCTAGCGGGGGGGCCTAGGCAAGAGACCCAGTACTTC	CSAQGLAGGPRQETQYF
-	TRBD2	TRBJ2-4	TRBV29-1	TGCAGCGTGGGGGGGGGATTGGCGAACATTCAGTACTTC	CSVGGGLANIQYF
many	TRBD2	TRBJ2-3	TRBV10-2	TGCGCCAGCAGCGGACTAGGGTCCACAGATACGCAGTATTTT	CASSGLGSTDTQYF
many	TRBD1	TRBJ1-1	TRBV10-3	TGTGCCATCAGCCAAGGACAGGGGCGCACTGAAGCTTTCTTT	CAISQGQGRTEAFF
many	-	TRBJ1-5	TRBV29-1	TGCAGCGTTGAAGAAGAGGCAGCCCAGCATTTT	CSVEEEAAQHF
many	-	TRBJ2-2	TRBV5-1	TGCGCCAGCAGCTGGGTTAGCCCCGGGGAGCTGTTTTTT	CASSWVSPGELFF
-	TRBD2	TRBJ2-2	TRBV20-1	TGCAGTGCTTCCACTAGCGGGAAGGGCACCGGGGAGCTGTTTTTT	CSASTSGKGTGELFF
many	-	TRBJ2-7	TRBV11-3	TGTGCCAGCAGTCGCGACTCCTACGAGCAGTACTTC	CASSRDSYEQYF
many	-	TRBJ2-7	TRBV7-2	TGTGCCAGCAGCCGGTTTGGGAGCGAGCAGTACTTC	CASSRFGSEQYF
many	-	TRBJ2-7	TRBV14	TGTGCCAGCAGCGTATTACCAGGGAACTACGAGCAGTACTTC	CASSVLPGNYEQYF
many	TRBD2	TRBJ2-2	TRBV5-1	TGCGCCAGCAGCTTAATAGCGGGGGCGAACACCGGGGAGCTGTTTTTT	CASSLIAGANTGELFF
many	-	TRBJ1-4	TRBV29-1	TGCAGCGTAGATGTTGGAGGTGAAAAACTGTTTTTT	CSVDVGGEKLFF
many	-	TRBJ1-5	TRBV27	TGTGCCAGCGGGCCAAGGGACCAGCCCCAGCATTTT	CASGPRDQPQHF
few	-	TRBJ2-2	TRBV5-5	TGTGCCAGCAGCTTTCCCGGGGGCGCGTACACCGGGGAGCTGTTTTTT	CASSFPGGAYTGELFF
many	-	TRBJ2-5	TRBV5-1	TGCGCCAGCCAGCCGGCCCTAGCGCTCTTCCAAGAGACCCAGTACTTC	CASQPALALFQETQYF
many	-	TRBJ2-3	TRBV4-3	TGCGCCAGCAGCCAAGGGCCCCCCGGAGATACGCAGTATTTT	CASSQGPPGDTQYF
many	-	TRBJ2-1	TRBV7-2	TGTGCCAGCAGCAGGGGACGAGGGGCTGAGCAGTTCTTC	CASSRGRGAEQFF
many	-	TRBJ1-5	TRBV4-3	TGCGCCAGCAGCCAAGATCCCCGCAATCAGCCCCAGCATTTT	CASSQDPRNQPQHF
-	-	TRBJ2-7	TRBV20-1	TGCAGTGCTGGATTTCAGGGTTACGAGCAGTACTTC	CSAGFQGYEQYF
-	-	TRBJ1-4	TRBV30	TGTGCCTGGAGATTTCCCCAGGGTCGGATGTTTTTT	CAWRFPQGRMFF
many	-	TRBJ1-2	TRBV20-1	TGCAGTGCTAGAGAAGGAGGGAGCGGCTACACCTTC	CSAREGGSGYTF
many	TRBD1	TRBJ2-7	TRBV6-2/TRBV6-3	TGTGCCAGCAGTCATGTCCCGGGACAGGGGCTGGGCCACGAGCAGTACTTC	CASSHVPGQGLGHEQYF
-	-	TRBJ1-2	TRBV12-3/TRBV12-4	TGTGCCAGCAGTTTCCTCCCCACCGGAGGCGGCTACACCTTC	CASSFLPTGGGYTF
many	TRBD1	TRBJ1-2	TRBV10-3	TGTGCCATCAGTGAGTCGTTCGGTGGTAGGGGGCGCTTCTATGGCTACACCTTC	CAISESFGGRGRFYGYTF
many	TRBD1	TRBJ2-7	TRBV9	TGTGCCAGCAGCGTAGCCGCGGGACAGGGTTCCTACGAGCAGTACTTC	CASSVAAGQGSYEQYF
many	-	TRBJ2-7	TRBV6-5	TGTGCCAGCAGTTATTCCGGGGGCTCCTACGAGCAGTACTTC	CASSYSGGSYEQYF
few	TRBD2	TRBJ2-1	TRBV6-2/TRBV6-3	TGTGCCAGCACCTCCGGGACTAGCGGCTTCACGTTCTTC	CASTSGTSGFTFF
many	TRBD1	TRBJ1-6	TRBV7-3	TGTGCCAGCAGCCAAGATCACAGGGGAGCATCTGGCAATTCACCCCTCCACTTT	CASSQDHRGASGNSPLHF
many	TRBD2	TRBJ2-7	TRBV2	TGTGCCAGCAGGAAGGGGACTAGCGGCTACTACGAGCAGTACTTC	CASRKGTSGYYEQYF
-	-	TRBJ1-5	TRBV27	TGTGCCAGTAGGCTCACAGTTAACACAGATACGCAGCATTTT	CASRLTVNTDTQHF
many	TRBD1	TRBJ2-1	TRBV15	TGTGCCACCAGCAGAGGCCAAACAGGGGTCGATGAGCAGTTCTTC	CATSRGQTGVDEQFF
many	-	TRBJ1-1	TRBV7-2	TGTGCCAGCAGCCCACAGGGAATACGGGGCACTGAAGCTTTCTTT	CASSPQGIRGTEAFF
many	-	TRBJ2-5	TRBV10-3	TGTGCCATCAGTGAAGGACAGCAAGAGACCCAGTACTTC	CAISEGQQETQYF
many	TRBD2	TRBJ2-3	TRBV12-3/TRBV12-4	TGTGCCAGCAGCCTAGCGGGGAAGGCAGATACGCAGTATTTT	CASSLAGKADTQYF
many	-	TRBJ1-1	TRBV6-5	TGTGCCAGCAGCATCCGAGGGGGGATGAACACTGAAGCTTTCTTT	CASSIRGGMNTEAFF
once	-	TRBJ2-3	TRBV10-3	TGTGCCATCAGTGAGTCCAGGGATACGCAGTATTTT	CAISESRDTQYF
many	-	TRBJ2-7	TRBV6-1	TGTGCCGGAGGCCCGGGCAACTCCTACGAGCAGTACTTC	CAGGPGNSYEQYF
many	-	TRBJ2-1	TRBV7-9	TGTGCCAGCAGCCCCACTGGATGGCAGTTCTTC	CASSPTGWQFF
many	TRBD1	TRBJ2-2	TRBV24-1	TGTGCCACCCGAGGTGGCAGGGGGACCGGGGAGCTGTTTTTT	CATRGGRGTGELFF
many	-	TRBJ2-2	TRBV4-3	TGCGCCAGCAGCCAAGACCTAACGGGTTGGACCGGGGAGCTGTTTTTT	CASSQDLTGWTGELFF
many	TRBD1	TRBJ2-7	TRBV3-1	TGTGCCAGCAGCCAAGGTCAGGGAAGGGACAGGGCCTACGAGCAGTACTTC	CASSQGQGRDRAYEQYF
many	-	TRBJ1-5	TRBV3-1	TGTGCCAGCAGCCAAGGGGGGGTTCTCAGCAATCAGCCCCAGCATTTT	CASSQGGVLSNQPQHF
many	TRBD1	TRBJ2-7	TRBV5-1	TGCGCCAGCAGTTCCTCCGGGACAGGGCGCTACGAGCAGTACTTC	CASSSSGTGRYEQYF
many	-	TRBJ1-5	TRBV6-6	TGTGCCAGCAGTTATGGTCGGTTAGGGGGAAATCAGCCCCAGCATTTT	CASSYGRLGGNQPQHF
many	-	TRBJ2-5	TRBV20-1	TGCAGTGCTAGAGTAGTGAGGGGGGCAGAGACCCAGTACTTC	CSARVVRGAETQYF
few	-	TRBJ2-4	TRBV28	TGTGCCAGCAGGGGGGCGGGACTCGCCAAAAACATTCAGTACTTC	CASRGAGLAKNIQYF
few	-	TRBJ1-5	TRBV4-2	TGTGCCAGCAGCCAAGCGGTCAGGGGAAGGGGTCAGCCCCAGCATTTT	CASSQAVRGRGQPQHF
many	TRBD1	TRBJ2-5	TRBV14	TGTGCCAGCAGCCAATCCAGGGGGACGGGGACCCAGTACTTC	CASSQSRGTGTQYF
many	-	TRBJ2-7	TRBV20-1	TGCAGTGTACCCGGGGACTCCTACGAGCAGTACTTC	CSVPGDSYEQYF
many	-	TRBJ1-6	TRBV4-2	TGTGCCAGCAGCCAAGGCCGAGTCCCCTATAATTCACCCCTCCACTTT	CASSQGRVPYNSPLHF
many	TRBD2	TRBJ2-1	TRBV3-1	TGTGCCAGCAGCCAAAGCGCTGAGCGGGGGGGCTTCAATGAGCAGTTCTTC	CASSQSAERGGFNEQFF
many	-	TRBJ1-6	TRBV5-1	TGCGCCAGCAGCTCCCGGGCAGATAATTCACCCCTCCACTTT	CASSSRADNSPLHF
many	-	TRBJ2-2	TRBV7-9	TGTGCCAGCAGCTTAGCGGGAATCACCGGGGAGCTGTTTTTT	CASSLAGITGELFF
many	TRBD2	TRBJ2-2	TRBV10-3	TGTGCCATCAGGCGACTAGCGGGATCATTGTACGCGAACACCGGGGAGCTGTTTTTT	CAIRRLAGSLYANTGELFF
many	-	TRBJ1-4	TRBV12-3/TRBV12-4	TGTGCCAGCAGTTTATTGGAGGGTGAAAAACTGTTTTTT	CASSLLEGEKLFF
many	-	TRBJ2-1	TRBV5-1	TGCGCCAGCAGCTTGGCCTCTAGTGGCAATGAGCAGTTCTTC	CASSLASSGNEQFF
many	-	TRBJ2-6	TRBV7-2	TGTGCCAGCAGCTTAGCATTAAGGGGAAGCTCTGGGGCCAACGTCCTGACTTTC	CASSLALRGSSGANVLTF